This entry concerns a single T cell receptor beta chain. Its target is not known. The sample originates from a study of blood T cells in healthy people across ages. The study's findings and limits: Researchers judged that diversity estimates from one million T cells fell short of true values. Higher diversity and more naive CD4+ cells were features of long-lived donors, compared to aged donors.

Together with a sample-barcoded 5' primer, a J-beta primer mix was included in a second PCR lasting 7 to 11 cycles. Template switching added a 12-random-nucleotide identifier to every cDNA molecule. One entry per CDR3 protein results from TCRdb running MiXCR on the 5' RACE reads. The table lists 700,000 to 850,000 distinct CDR3 sequences, about 55% of them singletons. The study recruited healthy Caucasian donors from Russia who were aged roughly 6 to 95. Germline trimming cut 2 bases from V and 5 bases from J; bases unmatched to any gene: 8. Looked up from germline, CDR1 is SEHNR and CDR2 is FQNEAQ (reference sequence). This CDR3 spans 18 amino acids.

The sample consisted of blood. This chain links TRBV7-9 with TRBJ2-2; 13 bases fit TRBD2. The source is an elderly man in good health. The CDR3 region is CASSLTSGRAGWTGELFF. CDR3 DNA: TGTGCCAGCAGCTTAACTAGCGGGAGGGCCGGTTGGACCGGGGAGCTGTTTTTT.